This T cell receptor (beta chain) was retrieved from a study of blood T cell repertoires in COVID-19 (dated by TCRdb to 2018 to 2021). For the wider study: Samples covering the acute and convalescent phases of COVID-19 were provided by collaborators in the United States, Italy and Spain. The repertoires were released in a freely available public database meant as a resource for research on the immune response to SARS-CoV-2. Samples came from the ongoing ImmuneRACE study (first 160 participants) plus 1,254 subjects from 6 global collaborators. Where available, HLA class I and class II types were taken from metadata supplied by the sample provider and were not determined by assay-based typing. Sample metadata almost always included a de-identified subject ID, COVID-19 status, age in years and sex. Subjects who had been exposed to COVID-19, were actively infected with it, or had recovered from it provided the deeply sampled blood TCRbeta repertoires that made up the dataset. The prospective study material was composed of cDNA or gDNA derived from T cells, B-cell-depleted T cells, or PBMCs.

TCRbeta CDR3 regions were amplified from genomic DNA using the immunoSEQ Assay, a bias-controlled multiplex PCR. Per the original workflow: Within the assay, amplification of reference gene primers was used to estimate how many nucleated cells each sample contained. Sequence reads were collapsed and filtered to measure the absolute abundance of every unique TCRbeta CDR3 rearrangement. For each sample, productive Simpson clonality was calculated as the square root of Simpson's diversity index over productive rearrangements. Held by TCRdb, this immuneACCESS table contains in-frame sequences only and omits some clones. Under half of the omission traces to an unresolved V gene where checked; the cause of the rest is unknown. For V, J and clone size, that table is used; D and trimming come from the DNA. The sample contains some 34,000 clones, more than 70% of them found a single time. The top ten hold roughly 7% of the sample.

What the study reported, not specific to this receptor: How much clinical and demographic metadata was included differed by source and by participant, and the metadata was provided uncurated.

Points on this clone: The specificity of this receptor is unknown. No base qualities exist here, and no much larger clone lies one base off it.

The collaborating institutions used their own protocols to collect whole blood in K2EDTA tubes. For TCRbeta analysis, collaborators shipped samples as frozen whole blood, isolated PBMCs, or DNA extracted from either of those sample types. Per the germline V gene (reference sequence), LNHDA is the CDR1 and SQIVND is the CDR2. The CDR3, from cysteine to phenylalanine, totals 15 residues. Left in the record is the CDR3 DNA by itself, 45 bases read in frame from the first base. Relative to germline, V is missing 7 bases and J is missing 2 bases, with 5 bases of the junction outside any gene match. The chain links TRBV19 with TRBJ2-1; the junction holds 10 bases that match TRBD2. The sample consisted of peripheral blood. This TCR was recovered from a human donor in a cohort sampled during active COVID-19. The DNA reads TGTGCCAGTACTGAGGGACTAGCGCCCTACAATGAGCAGTTCTTC. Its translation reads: CASTEGLAPYNEQFF.